This T cell receptor beta chain was documented in a study of cytomegalovirus exposure and HLA in healthy donors. CDR1 SNHLY and CDR2 FYNNEI come from the germline V gene. The CDR3 runs to 15 residues. V was pared by 7 bases and J by 7 bases, with 22 bases between. Points from the study as a whole: There were several of the most significant clusters that appeared linked to common viral pathogens in a later analysis.

About this clone itself: The antigen is undetermined.

13 Jbeta primers and 60 Vbeta primers were used for the PCR. Some clones are missing from TCRdb's copy, which holds only in-frame ones; the method was immunoSEQ multiplex PCR. The sample consists of under 130,000 clones, nearly 15% of them appearing once. The sequencing sample was made of PBMCs. The TCR originated in a female donor in good health and CMV-seronegative. The rearrangement links TRBV2 to TRBJ1-2; TRBD1 might be the D (5 bases). The CDR3 sequence: CASINYGRGDSGYTF. The CDR3 DNA follows: TGTGCCAGCATCAACTACGGGAGAGGGGACTCTGGCTACACCTTC.